The 32 T cell receptor beta chains below all came from one sample that was sequenced in a study of Graves' ophthalmopathy and Graves' hyperthyroidism. Investigators amplified TCR beta CDR3 regions from RNA transcripts. Investigators did first-round RT-PCR with HTBI primers, then second-round multiplex PCR. TCRdb processed the multiplex PCR reads anew with MiXCR; each CDR3 protein has one entry. Of over 200,000 distinct CDR3 sequences in the sample, around 30% were seen once. Sample: peripheral blood. These receptors all stem from a man aged 45-60 years with Graves' ophthalmopathy.

This clonotype was observed many times. The V call is TRBV6-2 or TRBV6-3, the J call TRBJ1-1; D gene unclear. Germline V gives CDR1 MNHEY, CDR2 SVGEGT. This CDR3 spans 13 amino acids. Trimming cost V 2 bases and J 1 base, with 5 bases left between them. This CDR3 is CASSYPGNTEAFF. CDR3 sequence (DNA): TGTGCCAGCAGTTACCCAGGGAACACTGAAGCTTTCTTT.

About this clonotype itself: One end of the junction fails to match germline, which may point to a read error. V is TRBV7-2 and J is TRBJ1-5; D not resolved. This CDR3 has 13 amino acids. Germline CDR1 and CDR2: SGHTA and FQGNSA. The CDR3 spells CASSLAPTQPQHF. CDR3 DNA: TGTGCCAGCAGTTTAGCCCCGACACAGCCCCAGCATTTT.

The chain has TRBV2 and TRBJ1-2; D not certain. The CDR3 is made up of 16 amino acids. Trimming shortened V by 7 bases and J by 0 bases, and 18 bases separated the two germline ends. CDR1 is SNHLY and CDR2 is FYNNEI in the germline V gene. CDR3 nucleotide sequence: TGTGCCAGCACCCCCCGGAGTCACACCTCTAACTATGGCTACACCTTC. This codes for CASTPRSHTSNYGYTF. Complete variable domain (other parts from reference TRBV2 and TRBJ1-2): EPEVTQTPSHQVTQMGQEVILRCVPISNHLYFYWYRQILGQKVEFLVSFYNNEISEKSEIFDDQFSVERPDGSNFTLKIRSTKLEDSAMYFCASTPRSHTSNYGYTFGSGTRLTVV.

Many counts were recorded for this clonotype. The rearrangement joins TRBV12-3 or TRBV12-4 to TRBJ2-5, with D unclear. The CDR3 has 12 amino acids. Between the trimmed V and J ends, which lost 1 base and 5 bases, there was a span of 5 bases. Here the CDR3 reads CASSLEWETQYF. In DNA, the CDR3 is TGTGCCAGCAGTTTAGAGTGGGAGACCCAGTACTTC.

At least ten counts were recorded for this clonotype. The chain couples TRBV6-1 to TRBJ2-4; the match to TRBD2 covers 8 bases. J gave up 0 bases and V 5 bases, and 6 bases lay outside the gene matches. Per the germline V gene, CDR1 is MNHNS and CDR2 is SASEGT. This CDR3 is 16 amino acids long. The CDR3 here is CASSQLAGLAKNIQYF. The CDR3 coding sequence is TGTGCCAGCAGTCAGTTAGCGGGGCTAGCCAAAAACATTCAGTACTTC.

This clonotype has ten or more counts. The V call is TRBV6-5, the J call TRBJ2-7, with TRBD1 matching over 7 bases. With V trimmed by 8 bases and J by 2 bases, 6 bases remained unmatched. This CDR3 region has 13 residues. CDR1 is MNHEY and CDR2 is SVGAGI in the germline V gene. The CDR3 loop is CASQTGPTYEQYF. Here the CDR3 DNA reads TGTGCCAGCCAGACAGGGCCGACCTACGAGCAGTACTTC.

At least ten counts were recorded for this clonotype. The V gene is TRBV24-1, the J gene TRBJ2-7, with 11 bases aligning to TRBD1. There are 15 residues in the CDR3. With V trimmed by 2 bases and J by 4 bases, 3 bases remained unmatched. Germline-derived CDR1 and CDR2 are KGHDR and SFDVKD. The CDR3 spells CATSDSGQGAYEQYF. DNA of the CDR3: TGTGCCACCAGTGATTCCGGACAGGGGGCATACGAGCAGTACTTC.

The table lists this clonotype with a count of one. The genes are TRBV20-1 and TRBJ1-6; D call uncertain. The CDR3 spans 15 residues. V was cut by 6 bases and J by 7 bases, with 19 bases left in between. The germline V gene encodes CDR1 DFQATT and CDR2 SNEGSKA (reference sequence). CDR3 region: CSAILLIGSNSPLHF. The CDR3 nucleotides are TGCAGTGCCATCCTCCTGATCGGGAGCAATTCACCCCTCCACTTT.

This clonotype was recorded at least ten times. The gene calls are TRBV9 and TRBJ2-2, with 8 bases lining up with TRBD1. The CDR3 extends over 18 amino acids. Germline V gene lookup returns CDR1 SGDLS and CDR2 YYNGEE. The junction had 15 bases not matched to a gene; V was cut back by 4 bases and J by 4 bases. Here the CDR3 reads CASSPSKLRQGRTGELFF. The CDR3 region has the DNA TGTGCCAGCAGCCCTAGTAAACTTAGACAGGGGCGCACCGGGGAGCTGTTTTTT.

This clonotype was detected once. The gene calls are TRBV7-9 and TRBJ1-1; 12 nucleotides agree with TRBD1. The CDR3 spans 18 residues. Germline CDR1 SEHNR, CDR2 FQNEAQ (reference sequence). The junction had 13 bases not matched to a gene; V was cut back by 5 bases and J by 3 bases. CDR3 sequence: CASSVHLGQGAVDTEAFF. CDR3 sequence (DNA): TGTGCCAGCAGCGTACATCTGGGACAGGGGGCGGTGGACACTGAAGCTTTCTTT.

The V and J genes are TRBV20-1 and TRBJ1-2; the D is unclear. Trimming took 6 bases from V and 0 from J, leaving 20 bases between them. This CDR3 region has 16 residues. Germline lookup yields CDR1 DFQATT and CDR2 SNEGSKA (reference sequence). This CDR3 is CSAVGEATSTNYGYTF. As DNA, the CDR3 is TGCAGTGCCGTTGGGGAGGCAACCTCCACTAACTATGGCTACACCTTC.

The chain joins TRBV12-3 or TRBV12-4 to TRBJ1-1; 8 bases fit TRBD1. The CDR3 covers 15 residues. V shed 5 bases, J shed 3 bases, and the junction held 8 bases outside the gene matches. The CDR3 here is CASSPRTGTYTEAFF. The CDR3 DNA follows: TGTGCCAGCAGTCCACGGACAGGGACCTACACTGAAGCTTTCTTT.

In this sample, this clonotype turned up many times. The V call is TRBV3-1, the J call TRBJ1-6, with TRBD1 matching over 8 bases. Germline CDR1 is LGHDT and CDR2 is YNNKEL (reference sequence). CDR3 length equals 15 residues. V lost 3 bases and J lost 5; bases outside the gene matches: 3. The CDR3 reads CASSQTGANNSPLHF. The CDR3, as DNA: TGTGCCAGCAGCCAGACAGGGGCAAATAATTCACCCCTCCACTTT.

This clonotype has a count of ten or more. This sequence joins TRBV11-2 and TRBJ2-7; 10 bases are a match to TRBD2. J lost 2 bases, V lost 0 bases, and 4 bases had no gene match. Germline lookup yields CDR1 SGHAT and CDR2 FQNNGV. CDR3 size: 16 residues. The CDR3 nucleotides read TGTGCCAGCAGCTTAGAGGCTAGCGGGGGCACCTACGAGCAGTACTTC. It translates to CASSLEASGGTYEQYF.

This clonotype was detected many times. The chain joins TRBV6-2 or TRBV6-3 to TRBJ2-6; D might be TRBD1 or TRBD2, each matching 5 bases. CDR1 and CDR2 (germline): MNHEY, SVGEGT. The V gene lost 8 bases and the J gene lost 1 base, with 12 bases spanning the gap. This CDR3 has 15 residues. The CDR3 DNA is TGTGCCAGCCAAATTGGGGGATCTGGGGCCAACGTCCTGACTTTC. Its protein is CASQIGGSGANVLTF.

By its share, this clonotype is medium-sized (0.01 to 0.1%). This chain connects TRBV6-2 or TRBV6-3 to TRBJ2-5; D may be TRBD2 (6 bases). CDR1 and CDR2 from the germline V gene are MNHEY and SVGEGT. There are 15 residues in the CDR3. Trimming removed 5 bases from V and 1 base from J, with 14 bases in between. CDR3 region: CASSPRGRGQETQYF. CDR3 sequence (DNA): TGTGCCAGCAGTCCCCGTGGGCGGGGCCAAGAGACCCAGTACTTC.

The chain recombines TRBV10-3 with TRBJ2-5; the D call may be TRBD1 or TRBD2 (5 bases each). The germline CDR1 and CDR2 sequences are ENHRY and SYGVKD. Trimming pared 4 bases from V and 4 bases from J, leaving 7 bases between. This CDR3 contains 12 residues. In nucleotides, the CDR3 is TGTGCCATCAGTGGGGGGTCAGAGACCCAGTACTTC. Amino acid sequence: CAISGGSETQYF.

This clonotype occurred many times. The chain joins TRBV5-1 to TRBJ1-6, with unresolved D. The germline V gene has CDR1 SGHRS and CDR2 YFSETQ. The CDR3 length is 14 residues. V dropped 0 bases and J dropped 8 bases, with 9 bases sitting between them. The DNA for the CDR3 is TGCGCCAGCAGCTTGGCCCCGTGGGATTCACCCCTCCACTTT. Amino acid sequence: CASSLAPWDSPLHF.

This clonotype was detected many times. The chain recombines TRBV7-9 with TRBJ1-3; D remains ambiguous. The CDR3 spans 15 residues. In germline, CDR1 is SEHNR, CDR2 FQNEAQ (reference sequence). Deletions cut 4 bases from V and 0 bases from J, with 10 bases between. Here the CDR3 reads CASSSPPASGNTIYF. The CDR3 DNA is TGTGCCAGCAGCTCCCCCCCCGCCTCTGGAAACACCATATATTTT.

The count of this clonotype is one. The J gene is TRBJ1-2, the V gene TRBV6-2 or TRBV6-3, with D uncertain. CDR3 length: 16 residues. Germline-derived CDR1 and CDR2 are MNHEY and SVGEGT. Trimming cost V 3 bases and J 2 bases, with 16 bases left between them. For the CDR3, the DNA is TGTGCCAGCAGTTATCGCCTCGGGGAGGCGAACTATGGCTACACCTTC. Protein product: CASSYRLGEANYGYTF.

This clonotype has at least ten counts. Written as DNA, the CDR3 is TGTGCCAGCAGCTTAGCGGACAGGGGGATTAACTATGGCTACACCTTC. Amino acids: CASSLADRGINYGYTF. The genes are TRBV7-9 and TRBJ1-2, with TRBD1 matching over 10 bases. CDR1 is SEHNR and CDR2 is FQNEAQ in the germline V gene (reference sequence). The CDR3 totals 16 residues. Losses at the gene ends were 0 bases for V and 1 base for J; bases not matched to a gene: 2.

This clonotype was detected many times. The chain carries TRBV29-1 and TRBJ2-5; D gene unclear. The V end lost 4 bases, the J end lost 1 base, and 10 bases lay between the germline ends. CDR3 size: 13 residues. The germline V gene encodes CDR1 SQVTM and CDR2 ANQGSEA. CDR3 protein: CSVARRLQETQYF. As DNA, the CDR3 is TGCAGCGTTGCTCGGCGGCTCCAAGAGACCCAGTACTTC. Using reference TRBV29-1 and TRBJ2-5 for the parts outside the CDR3, the full variable domain is SAVISQKPSRDICQRGTSLTIQCQVDSQVTMMFWYRQQPGQSLTLIATANQGSEATYESGFVIDKFPISRPNLTFSTLTVSNMSPEDSSIYLCSVARRLQETQYFGPGTRLLVL.

There are many counts of this clonotype. The chain is built from TRBV19 and TRBJ2-5; no definite D call. Germline assignment: CDR1 LNHDA and CDR2 SQIVND (reference sequence). V was cut by 7 bases and J by 4 bases, with 13 bases left in between. The CDR3 totals 13 residues. The CDR3 loop is CASKVRLGETQYF. For the CDR3, the DNA is TGTGCCAGTAAGGTGAGGCTGGGAGAGACCCAGTACTTC.

The table lists this clonotype with many counts. CDR3: CASSFGQGAKDTQYF. CDR3 sequence (DNA): TGTGCCAGCAGCTTCGGACAGGGGGCTAAAGATACGCAGTATTTT. The chain recombines TRBV7-2 with TRBJ2-3, with TRBD1 matching over 11 bases. The CDR3 runs 15 residues. J lost 5 bases, V lost 3 bases, and 4 bases had no gene match. Germline V lookup: CDR1 SGHTA, CDR2 FQGNSA.

This clonotype was detected many times. This rearrangement joins TRBV5-1 to TRBJ2-7; tentative D call: TRBD2 (6 bases). Trimming cost V 7 bases and J 6 bases, with 20 bases left between them. CDR1 is SGHRS, CDR2 YFSETQ, per germline. This CDR3 has 14 amino acids. As DNA, the CDR3 is TGCGCCAGCCGCCCCCAGCAGCAGGGAGGCGAGCAGTACTTC. As protein: CASRPQQQGGEQYF.

The chain recombines TRBV3-1 with TRBJ2-5; 7 bases fit TRBD2. CDR1 and CDR2 (germline): LGHDT, YNNKEL (reference sequence). Trimming cost V 4 bases and J 5 bases; bases outside gene matches: 7. The CDR3 sequence is 14 residues long. The CDR3 spells CASSPQTSLETQYF. CDR3 DNA sequence: TGTGCCAGCAGCCCTCAGACTAGCCTCGAGACCCAGTACTTC.

This clonotype was observed many times. The chain links TRBV29-1 to TRBJ2-7, with 9 nucleotides matching TRBD2. The CDR3 runs to 15 residues. V shed 1 base, J shed 5 bases, and the junction held 9 bases outside the gene matches. CDR1 and CDR2 (germline): SQVTM, ANQGSEA. The CDR3 loop reads CSVEGRSGLANEQYF. The CDR3 bases are TGCAGCGTTGAAGGGCGCTCGGGACTAGCCAACGAGCAGTACTTC.

Here the CDR3 reads CASSYNGARGTEAFF. The CDR3 nucleotides read TGTGCCAGCAGTTACAACGGGGCTAGAGGCACTGAAGCTTTCTTT. The rearrangement joins TRBV6-5 to TRBJ1-1; possible D gene TRBD1, 5 bases. This CDR3 is built from 15 residues. Germline V gene data show CDR1 as MNHEY and CDR2 as SVGAGI. V was shortened by 2 bases and J by 4 bases, with 14 bases between the two germline ends.

This sequence joins TRBV28 and TRBJ2-7, with D hard to call. The CDR3 is 13 amino acids. Germline V gene sequence: CDR1 MDHEN, CDR2 SYDVKM. Trimming cost V 2 bases and J 7 bases, with 12 bases left between them. CDR3 region: CASSLPLPGEQYF. In DNA form, the CDR3 reads TGTGCCAGCAGTTTACCCCTCCCCGGTGAGCAGTACTTC.

This clonotype appeared many times. The rearrangement joins TRBV4-3 to TRBJ2-5, with a weak D call TRBD1 (6 bases). This CDR3 contains 18 residues. V gave up 0 bases and J gave up 1 base, with 18 bases separating them. The germline V gene encodes CDR1 LGHNA and CDR2 YSLEER. Here the CDR3 DNA reads TGCGCCAGCAGCCAAGATGTTACGGACAGCTATTTCCAAGAGACCCAGTACTTC. It translates to CASSQDVTDSYFQETQYF.

This clonotype was seen repeatedly, ten times or more. The chain employs TRBV6-2 or TRBV6-3 and TRBJ1-3; 7 bases fit TRBD1. V was clipped by 4 bases and J by 9 bases; unmatched bases: 12. There are 15 residues in the CDR3. Germline CDR1 and CDR2: MNHEY and SVGEGT. In DNA, the CDR3 is TGTGCCAGCAGTTCCAGAACAGGGGCGGTGAGCACCATATATTTT. It yields the protein CASSSRTGAVSTIYF.

This clonotype has a count of ten or more. V usage is TRBV5-1 and J usage is TRBJ1-6; D not certain. Germline CDR1 and CDR2: SGHRS and YFSETQ. The V end was cut by 2 bases, the J end by 5 bases, with 11 bases between. The CDR3 totals 15 residues. CDR3 region: CASSFQPENNSPLHF. CDR3 bases: TGCGCCAGCAGCTTTCAGCCTGAAAATAATTCACCCCTCCACTTT. The complete variable domain, with remaining parts taken from reference TRBV5-1 and TRBJ1-6, reads KAGVTQTPRYLIKTRGQQVTLSCSPISGHRSVSWYQQTPGQGLQFLFEYFSETQRNKGNFPGRFSGRQFSNSRSEMNVSTLELGDSALYLCASSFQPENNSPLHFGNGTRLTVT.